These 14 T cell receptor beta chains were all obtained from the same sample, sequenced in a study of blood T cell repertoires in COVID-19. Clones were sequenced by immunoSEQ multiplex PCR, and TCRdb holds only the in-frame ones, with some missing. The table shows 150,000 to 200,000 clones, with more than 75% occurring only once. Source material: peripheral blood. The receptors shown here come from a woman in her forties or fifties with COVID-19, enrolled during active disease.

This clone has just one count. V usage is TRBV19 and J usage is TRBJ2-3, with a possible D match to TRBD1 (5 bases). This CDR3 region has 15 residues. V was cut by 1 base and J by 0 bases, with 8 bases left in between. The germline V gene has CDR1 LNHDA and CDR2 SQIVND (reference sequence). The CDR3 sequence is CASSIGTLSTDTQYF. The CDR3 DNA reads as TGTGCCAGTAGTATAGGGACATTGAGCACAGATACGCAGTATTTT.

There are a few counts of this clone. V and J are TRBV6-6 and TRBJ1-5; D gene ambiguous. Per germline, CDR1 MNHNY and CDR2 SVGAGI (reference sequence). V was pared by 2 bases and J by 7 bases, with 6 bases between. The CDR3 extends over 12 amino acids. CDR3 protein: CASSYRAQPQHF. In nucleotides, the CDR3 is TGTGCCAGCAGTTACCGAGCCCAGCCCCAGCATTTT.

The V gene is TRBV29-1, the J gene TRBJ2-7, with D maybe TRBD1 (5 bases). V was cut by 4 bases and J by 3 bases, with 16 bases left in between. CDR1 and CDR2 (germline): SQVTM, ANQGSEA. The CDR3 sequence is 14 residues long. The CDR3 loop reads CSVVGIGANYEQYF. CDR3 coding DNA: TGCAGCGTTGTAGGAATAGGGGCGAACTACGAGCAGTACTTC.

V usage is TRBV19 and J usage is TRBJ1-6; 8 bases map to TRBD1. The CDR3 spans 16 residues. Germline V gene data show CDR1 as LNHDA and CDR2 as SQIVND (reference sequence). J was trimmed by 9 bases and V by 5 bases; bases with no gene match: 12. CDR3 protein: CASSGQAGGIGSPLHF. DNA for the CDR3: TGTGCCAGTAGTGGCCAAGCAGGGGGCATTGGTTCACCCCTCCACTTT.

This chain links TRBV19 with TRBJ2-5; possibly TRBD1 for D (6 bases). V was cut by 4 bases and J by 5 bases, with 17 bases left in between. CDR3 length equals 15 residues. The germline gives CDR1 LNHDA, CDR2 SQIVND (reference sequence). The DNA of the CDR3 is TGTGCCAGTAGTACCCAACCAGGGGCGAAGGAGACCCAGTACTTC. Its translation: CASSTQPGAKETQYF.

The gene calls are TRBV7-8 and TRBJ1-3; D is perhaps TRBD1 (5 bases). The CDR3 loop spans 15 amino acids. Germline loops: CDR1 SGHVS, CDR2 FQNEAQ. V was pared by 4 bases and J by 0 bases, with 10 bases between. The DNA for the CDR3 is TGTGCCAGCAGCTGGGGACTGATCTCTGGAAACACCATATATTTT. Its protein product is CASSWGLISGNTIYF.

The chain is built from TRBV6-1 and TRBJ2-1; 10 nucleotides agree with TRBD1. The V gene's germline CDR1 is MNHNS and CDR2 SASEGT. This CDR3 is built from 16 residues. Trimming cost V 2 bases and J 7 bases; bases outside gene matches: 8. The CDR3 spells CASSERGTGVENEQFF. Here the CDR3 DNA reads TGTGCCAGCAGTGAACGCGGGACAGGGGTCGAGAATGAGCAGTTCTTC.

V and J are TRBV2 and TRBJ2-7; D possibly corresponds to TRBD1 (5 bases). With 2 bases removed from V and 2 bases from J, the gap between germline ends came to 10 bases. Germline CDR1 is SNHLY and CDR2 is FYNNEI. The CDR3 has 14 residues. The CDR3 coding sequence is TGTGCCAGCAGTGAAATTAAGGGGACCTACGAGCAGTACTTC. Encoded protein: CASSEIKGTYEQYF.

V gene TRBV27 combines with J gene TRBJ2-7, with D possibly TRBD1 on 6 matching bases. The germline gives CDR1 MNHEY, CDR2 SMNVEV (reference sequence). The CDR3 totals 14 residues. The ends were cut back, 5 bases at V and 3 bases at J, with 14 bases in the middle. CDR3 protein: CASSPRTDYYEQYF. CDR3 in DNA: TGTGCCAGCAGTCCCCGGACAGATTACTACGAGCAGTACTTC.

This rearrangement joins TRBV18 to TRBJ2-7, with 14 positions matching TRBD2. CDR1 and CDR2 (germline): KGHSH, LQKENI. Trimming removed 6 bases from V and 5 bases from J; junction bases left unmatched: 9. This CDR3 has 16 residues. CDR3 sequence: CASSPGLAGGSHEQYF. The DNA of the CDR3 is TGTGCCAGCTCCCCCGGACTAGCGGGGGGAAGCCACGAGCAGTACTTC.

This chain connects TRBV3-1 (or the pseudogene TRBV3-2) to TRBJ1-5; 7 nucleotides align to TRBD1. The germline CDR1 and CDR2 sequences are LGHDT and YNNKEL (reference sequence). J was trimmed by 9 bases and V by 5 bases; bases with no gene match: 10. This CDR3 region has 14 residues. CDR3 region: CASSVRDSAGPQHF. DNA for the CDR3: TGTGCCAGCAGCGTGCGGGACAGTGCAGGGCCCCAGCATTTT.

The CDR3 protein is CASFKTGWVNTEAFF. DNA of the CDR3: TGTGCCAGCTTTAAGACAGGGTGGGTGAACACTGAAGCTTTCTTT. V gene TRBV5-6 combines with J gene TRBJ1-1, with 7 bases aligning to TRBD1. The CDR3 runs 15 residues. The V gene end was trimmed by 7 bases and the J gene end by 0 bases; junction bases not matched to a gene: 9. Germline CDR1 SGHDT, CDR2 YYEEEE.

The rearrangement links TRBV10-2 to TRBJ1-6; D uncertain. Germline loops: CDR1 WSHSY, CDR2 SAAADI. The CDR3 is 14 amino acids. Trimming took 0 bases from V and 10 from J, leaving 10 bases between them. CDR3 residues: CASSESYTKSPLHF. The CDR3 DNA reads TGCGCCAGCAGTGAGTCGTACACAAAATCACCCCTCCACTTT.

The gene calls are TRBV23-1 and TRBJ2-3; D is unresolved. TRBV23-1 is an ORF for which the function is uncertain. Trimming stripped 4 bases from V and 7 bases from J, with 12 bases between. The CDR3 consists of 13 residues. This CDR3 is CASSLPYNHTQYF. The CDR3 coding sequence is TGCGCCAGCAGTCTTCCGTATAATCATACGCAGTATTTT.